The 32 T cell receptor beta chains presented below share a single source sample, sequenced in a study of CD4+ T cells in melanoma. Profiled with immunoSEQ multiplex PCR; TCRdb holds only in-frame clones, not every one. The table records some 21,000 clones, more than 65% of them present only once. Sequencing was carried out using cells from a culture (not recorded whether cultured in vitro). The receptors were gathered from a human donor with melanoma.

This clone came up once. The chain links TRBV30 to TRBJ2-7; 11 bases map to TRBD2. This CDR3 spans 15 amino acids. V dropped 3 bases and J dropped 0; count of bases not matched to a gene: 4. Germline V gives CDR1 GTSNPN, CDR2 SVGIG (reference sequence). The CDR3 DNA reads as TGTGCCTGGAGCCGACTAGCGGGGATCTCCTACGAGCAGTACTTC. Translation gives CAWSRLAGISYEQYF.

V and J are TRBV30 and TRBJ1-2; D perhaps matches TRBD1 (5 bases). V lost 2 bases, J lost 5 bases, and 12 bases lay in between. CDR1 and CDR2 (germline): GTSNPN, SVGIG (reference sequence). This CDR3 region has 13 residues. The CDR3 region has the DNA TGTGCCTGGAGTCGGATGGAGGGGTATGGCTACACCTTC. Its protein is CAWSRMEGYGYTF.

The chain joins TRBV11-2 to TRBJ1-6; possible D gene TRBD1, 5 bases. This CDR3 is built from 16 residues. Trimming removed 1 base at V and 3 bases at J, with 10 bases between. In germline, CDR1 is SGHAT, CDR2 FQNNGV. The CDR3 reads CASSLAGAGYNSPLHF. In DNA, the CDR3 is TGTGCCAGCAGCTTAGCTGGGGCAGGCTATAATTCACCCCTCCACTTT.

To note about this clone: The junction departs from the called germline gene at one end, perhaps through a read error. This CDR3 reads CSVEDQTGYGHTF. The CDR3 nucleotides read TGCAGCGTTGAAGATCAGACAGGCTATGGCCACACCTTC. The rearrangement joins TRBV29-1 to TRBJ1-2; D is perhaps TRBD1 (6 bases). The CDR3 is 13 residues long. Germline values: CDR1 SQVTM, CDR2 ANQGSEA.

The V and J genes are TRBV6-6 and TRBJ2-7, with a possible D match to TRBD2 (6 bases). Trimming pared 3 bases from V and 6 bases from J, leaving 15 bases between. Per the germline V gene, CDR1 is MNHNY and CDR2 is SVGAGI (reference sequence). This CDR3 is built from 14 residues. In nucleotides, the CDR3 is TGTGCCAGCAGTTATGAGGCGAGGGGAGGCGAGCAGTACTTC. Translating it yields CASSYEARGGEQYF.

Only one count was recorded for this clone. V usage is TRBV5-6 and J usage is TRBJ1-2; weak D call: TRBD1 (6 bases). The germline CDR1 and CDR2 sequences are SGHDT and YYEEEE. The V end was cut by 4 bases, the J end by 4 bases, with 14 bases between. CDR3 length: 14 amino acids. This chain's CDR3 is CASSEGGGGYGYTF. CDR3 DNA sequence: TGTGCCAGCAGCGAAGGCGGGGGCGGCTATGGCTACACCTTC.

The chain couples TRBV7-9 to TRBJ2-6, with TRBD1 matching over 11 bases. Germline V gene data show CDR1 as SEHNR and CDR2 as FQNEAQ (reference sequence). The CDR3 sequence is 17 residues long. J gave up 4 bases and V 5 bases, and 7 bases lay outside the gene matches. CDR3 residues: CASSRTGGFRGANVLTF. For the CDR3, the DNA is TGTGCCAGCAGCAGGACAGGGGGCTTTCGGGGGGCCAACGTCCTGACTTTC.

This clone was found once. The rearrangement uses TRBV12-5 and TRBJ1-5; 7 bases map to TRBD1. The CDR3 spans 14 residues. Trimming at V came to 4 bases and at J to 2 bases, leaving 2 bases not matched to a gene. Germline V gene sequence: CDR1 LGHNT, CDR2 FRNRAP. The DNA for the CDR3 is TGTGCTAGTGGTTCCGGACAGGGCAATCAGCCCCAGCATTTT. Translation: CASGSGQGNQPQHF. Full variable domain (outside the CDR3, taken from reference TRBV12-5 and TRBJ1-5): DARVTQTPRHKVTEMGQEVTMRCQPILGHNTVFWYRQTMMQGLELLAYFRNRAPLDDSGMPKDRFSAEMPDATLATLKIQPSEPRDSAVYFCASGSGQGNQPQHFGDGTRLSIL.

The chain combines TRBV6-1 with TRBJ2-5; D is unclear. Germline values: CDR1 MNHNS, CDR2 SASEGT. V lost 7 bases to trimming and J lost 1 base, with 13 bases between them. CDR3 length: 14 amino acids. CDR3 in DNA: TGTGCCAGCATACGTTCAATAACCCAAGAGACCCAGTACTTC. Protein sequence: CASIRSITQETQYF.

CDR3 protein: CAISRDSPQPQHF. CDR3 DNA: TGTGCCATCAGCCGAGACAGTCCTCAGCCCCAGCATTTT. V usage is TRBV10-3 and J usage is TRBJ1-5, with a weak D call TRBD1 (5 bases). From germline, CDR1 is ENHRY and CDR2 SYGVKD. The CDR3 extends over 13 amino acids. The V and J ends lost 6 bases and 6 bases respectively, with 12 bases between them.

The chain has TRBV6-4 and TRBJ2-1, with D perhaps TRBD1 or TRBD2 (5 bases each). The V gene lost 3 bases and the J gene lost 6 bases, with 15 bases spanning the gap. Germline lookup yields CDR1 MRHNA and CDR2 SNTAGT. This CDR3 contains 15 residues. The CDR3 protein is CASSDMLAGSNEQFF. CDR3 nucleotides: TGTGCCAGCAGTGATATGTTGGCAGGGAGCAATGAGCAGTTCTTC.

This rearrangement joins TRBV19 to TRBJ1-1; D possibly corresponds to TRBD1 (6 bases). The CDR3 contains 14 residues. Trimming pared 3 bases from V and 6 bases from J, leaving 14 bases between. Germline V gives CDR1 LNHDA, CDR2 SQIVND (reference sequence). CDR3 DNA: TGTGCCAGTAGTATGCCACAGGGTAGGGCTGAAGCTTTCTTT. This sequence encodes CASSMPQGRAEAFF.

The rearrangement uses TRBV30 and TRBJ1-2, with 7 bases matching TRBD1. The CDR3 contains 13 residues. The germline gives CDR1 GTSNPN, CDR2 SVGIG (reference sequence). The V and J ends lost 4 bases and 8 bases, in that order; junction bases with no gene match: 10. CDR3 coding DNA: TGTGCCTGGAATAAAGGGGGCGTGGGCGGCTACACCTTC. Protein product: CAWNKGGVGGYTF.

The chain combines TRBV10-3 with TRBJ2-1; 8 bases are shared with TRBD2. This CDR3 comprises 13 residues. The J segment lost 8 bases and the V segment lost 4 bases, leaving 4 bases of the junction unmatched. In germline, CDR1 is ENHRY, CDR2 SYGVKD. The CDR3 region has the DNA TGTGCCATCAGTGTGGGACTAGTCGATGAGCAGTTCTTC. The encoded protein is CAISVGLVDEQFF.

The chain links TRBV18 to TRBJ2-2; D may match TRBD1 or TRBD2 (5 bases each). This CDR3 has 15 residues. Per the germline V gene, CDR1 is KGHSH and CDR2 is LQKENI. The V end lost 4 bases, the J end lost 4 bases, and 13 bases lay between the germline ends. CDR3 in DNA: TGTGCCAGCTCACTAAGCTGGGACCGCACCGGGGAGCTGTTTTTT. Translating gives CASSLSWDRTGELFF.

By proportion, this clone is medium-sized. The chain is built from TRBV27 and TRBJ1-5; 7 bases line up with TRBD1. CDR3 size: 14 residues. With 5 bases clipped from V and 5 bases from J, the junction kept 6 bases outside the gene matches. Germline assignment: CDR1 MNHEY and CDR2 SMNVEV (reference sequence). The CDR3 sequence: CASSRSQGDQPQHF. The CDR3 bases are TGTGCCAGCAGTAGGAGTCAGGGGGATCAGCCCCAGCATTTT.

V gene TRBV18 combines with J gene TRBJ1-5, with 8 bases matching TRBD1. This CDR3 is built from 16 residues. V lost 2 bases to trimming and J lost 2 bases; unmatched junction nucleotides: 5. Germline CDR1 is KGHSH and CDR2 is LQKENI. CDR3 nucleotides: TGTGCCAGCTCACCAGTAGGGACAGGACGCAATCAGCCCCAGCATTTT. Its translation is CASSPVGTGRNQPQHF.

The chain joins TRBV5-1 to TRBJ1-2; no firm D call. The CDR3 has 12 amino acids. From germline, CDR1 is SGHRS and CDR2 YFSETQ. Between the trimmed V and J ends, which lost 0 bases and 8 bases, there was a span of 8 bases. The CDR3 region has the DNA TGCGCCAGCAGCTTGGACGCGGACGGCTACACCTTC. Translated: CASSLDADGYTF.

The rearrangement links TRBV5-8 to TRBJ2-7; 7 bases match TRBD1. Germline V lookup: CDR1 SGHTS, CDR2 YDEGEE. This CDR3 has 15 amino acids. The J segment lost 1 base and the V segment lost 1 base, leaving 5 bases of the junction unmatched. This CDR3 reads CASSLPPTGSYEQYF. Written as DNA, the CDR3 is TGTGCCAGCAGCTTGCCGCCGACAGGGTCCTACGAGCAGTACTTC. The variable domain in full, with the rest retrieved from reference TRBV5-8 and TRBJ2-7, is EAGVTQSPTHLIKTRGQQATLRCSPISGHTSVYWYQQALGLGLQFLLWYDEGEERNRGNFPPRFSGRQFPNYSSELNVNALELEDSALYLCASSLPPTGSYEQYFGPGTRLTVT.

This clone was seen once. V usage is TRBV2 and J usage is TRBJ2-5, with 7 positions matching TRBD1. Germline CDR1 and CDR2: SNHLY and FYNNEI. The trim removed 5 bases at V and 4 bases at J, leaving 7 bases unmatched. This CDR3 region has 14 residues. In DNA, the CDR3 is TGTGCCAGCAGTCTTACAGGGGCAGCAGAGACCCAGTACTTC. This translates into CASSLTGAAETQYF.

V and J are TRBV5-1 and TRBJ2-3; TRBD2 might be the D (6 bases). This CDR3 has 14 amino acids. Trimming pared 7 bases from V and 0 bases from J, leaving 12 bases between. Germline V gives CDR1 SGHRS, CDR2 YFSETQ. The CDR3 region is CASRRDLSTDTQYF. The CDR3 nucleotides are TGCGCCAGCCGCCGGGACTTAAGCACAGATACGCAGTATTTT.

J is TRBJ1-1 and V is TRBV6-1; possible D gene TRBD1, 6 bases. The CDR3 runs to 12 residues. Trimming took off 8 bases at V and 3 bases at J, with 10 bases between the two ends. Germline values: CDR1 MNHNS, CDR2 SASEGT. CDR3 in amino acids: CASRTGYTEAFF. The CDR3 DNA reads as TGTGCCAGCCGAACAGGGTACACTGAAGCTTTCTTT.

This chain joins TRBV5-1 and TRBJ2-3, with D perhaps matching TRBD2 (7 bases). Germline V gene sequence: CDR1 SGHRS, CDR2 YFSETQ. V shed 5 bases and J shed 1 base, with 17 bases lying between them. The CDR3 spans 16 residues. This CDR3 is CASSSKRGRGTDTQYF. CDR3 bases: TGCGCCAGCAGTAGCAAGAGGGGGAGGGGCACAGATACGCAGTATTTT.

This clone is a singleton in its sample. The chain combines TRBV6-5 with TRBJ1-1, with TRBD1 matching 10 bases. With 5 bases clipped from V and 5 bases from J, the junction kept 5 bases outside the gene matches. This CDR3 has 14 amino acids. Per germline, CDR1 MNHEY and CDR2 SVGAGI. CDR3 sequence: CASSRDRGRTEAFF. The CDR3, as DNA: TGTGCCAGCAGTCGGGACAGGGGCCGGACTGAAGCTTTCTTT.

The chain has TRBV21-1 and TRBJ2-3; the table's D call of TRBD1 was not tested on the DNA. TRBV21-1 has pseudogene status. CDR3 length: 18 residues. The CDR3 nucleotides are TGTGCCAGCAGCCTTTACCCTCGGCAGGGGTTCTTCACAGATACGCAGTATTTT. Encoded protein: CASSLYPRQGFFTDTQYF.

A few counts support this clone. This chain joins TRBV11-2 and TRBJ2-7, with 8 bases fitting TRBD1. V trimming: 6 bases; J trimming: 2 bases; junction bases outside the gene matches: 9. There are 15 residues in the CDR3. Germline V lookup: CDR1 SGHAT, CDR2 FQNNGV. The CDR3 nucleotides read TGTGCCAGCAGGGACCTCAGGGGGCGACCCTACGAGCAGTACTTC. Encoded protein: CASRDLRGRPYEQYF.

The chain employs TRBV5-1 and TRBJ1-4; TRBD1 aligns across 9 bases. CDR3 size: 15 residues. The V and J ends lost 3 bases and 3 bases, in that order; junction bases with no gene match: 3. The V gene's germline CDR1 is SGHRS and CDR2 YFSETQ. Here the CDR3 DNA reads TGCGCCAGCAGCTCGGGACAGGGCCCTAATGAAAAACTGTTTTTT. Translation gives CASSSGQGPNEKLFF.

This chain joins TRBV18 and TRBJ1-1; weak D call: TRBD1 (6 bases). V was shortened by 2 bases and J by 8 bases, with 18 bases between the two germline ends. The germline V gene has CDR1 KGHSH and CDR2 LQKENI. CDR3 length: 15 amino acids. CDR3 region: CASSPTARRGREAFF. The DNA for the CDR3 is TGTGCCAGCTCACCAACGGCGCGACGGGGGCGAGAAGCTTTCTTT.

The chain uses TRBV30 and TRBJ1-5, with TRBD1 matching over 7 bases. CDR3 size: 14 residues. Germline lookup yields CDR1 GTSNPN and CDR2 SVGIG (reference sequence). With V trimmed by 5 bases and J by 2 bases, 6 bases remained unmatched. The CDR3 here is CAWGQVGGNQPQHF. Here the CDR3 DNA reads TGTGCCTGGGGACAGGTGGGTGGCAATCAGCCCCAGCATTTT.

CDR3 residues: CASSANTEAFF. DNA of the CDR3: TGTGCCAGCAGTGCGAACACTGAAGCTTTCTTT. The gene calls are TRBV2 and TRBJ1-1; D unresolved. V lost 4 bases to trimming and J lost 1 base, with 1 base between them. CDR3 length equals 11 residues. Looked up from germline, CDR1 is SNHLY and CDR2 is FYNNEI. The full variable domain, completed using reference TRBV2 and TRBJ1-1, is EPEVTQTPSHQVTQMGQEVILRCVPISNHLYFYWYRQILGQKVEFLVSFYNNEISEKSEIFDDQFSVERPDGSNFTLKIRSTKLEDSAMYFCASSANTEAFFGQGTRLTVV.

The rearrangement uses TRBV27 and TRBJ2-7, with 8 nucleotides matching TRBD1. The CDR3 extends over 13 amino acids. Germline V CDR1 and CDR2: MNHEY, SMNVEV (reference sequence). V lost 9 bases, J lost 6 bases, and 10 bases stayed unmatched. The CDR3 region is CASRYTGGTEQYF. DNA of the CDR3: TGTGCCAGTCGGTATACAGGGGGAACCGAGCAGTACTTC.

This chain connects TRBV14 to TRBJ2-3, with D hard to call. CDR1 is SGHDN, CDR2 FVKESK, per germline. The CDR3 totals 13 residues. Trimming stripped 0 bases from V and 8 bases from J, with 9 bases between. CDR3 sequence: CASSQDAFGTQYF. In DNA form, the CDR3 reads TGTGCCAGCAGCCAAGATGCGTTTGGTACGCAGTATTTT.